The entry that follows covers one T cell receptor (beta chain) sequence. The antigen is unknown. This entry is derived from a study of graft-versus-host responses after intestinal transplantation. General study results and limits: GvH clones were found in recipient marrow; some appeared first in ileum or blood.

TCRdb keeps only in-frame clones here, not all; method: immunoSEQ multiplex PCR. The sample has some 55,000 clones, about 90% seen once. V lost 4 bases, J lost 0 bases, and 9 bases lay in between. Germline-derived CDR1 and CDR2 are MGHRA and YSYEKL. The CDR3 is made up of 14 amino acids. Sample: PBMCs, taken 650 to 670 days after intestinal transplant. The receptor was derived from a human patient who received an intestinal transplant, so some T cells may come from the graft donor. The chain joins TRBV4-1 to TRBJ1-1; D unresolved. The CDR3 here is CASSLPVMNTEAFF. DNA of the CDR3: TGCGCCAGCAGCCTCCCTGTGATGAACACTGAAGCTTTCTTT.